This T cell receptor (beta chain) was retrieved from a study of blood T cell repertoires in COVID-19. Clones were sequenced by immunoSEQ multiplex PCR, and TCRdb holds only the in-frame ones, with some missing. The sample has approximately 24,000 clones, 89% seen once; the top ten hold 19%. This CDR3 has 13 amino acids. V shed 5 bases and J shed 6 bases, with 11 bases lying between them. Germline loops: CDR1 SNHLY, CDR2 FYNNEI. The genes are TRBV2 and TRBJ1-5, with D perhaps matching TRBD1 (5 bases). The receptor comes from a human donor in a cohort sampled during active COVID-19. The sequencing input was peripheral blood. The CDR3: CASSPQGGQPQHF. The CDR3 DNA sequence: TGTGCCAGCAGTCCCCAGGGTGGTCAGCCCCAGCATTTT.